The 2 T cell receptor beta chains given below trace back to one sample, sequenced in a study of blood T cell repertoires in COVID-19. Profiled with immunoSEQ multiplex PCR; TCRdb holds only in-frame clones, not every one. Among approximately 31,000 clones listed, around 90% were seen once. Sample: peripheral blood. These receptors were obtained from a man aged 70-80 years with active COVID-19.

This sequence joins TRBV24-1 and TRBJ2-1; 9 bases are shared with TRBD1. The V segment lost 4 bases and the J segment 7 bases; nucleotides outside the gene matches: 7. CDR1 is KGHDR and CDR2 is SFDVKD in the germline V gene. CDR3 length equals 15 residues. The CDR3 sequence is CATSDRDRDANEQFF. The CDR3, as DNA: TGTGCCACCAGTGACCGGGACAGGGATGCAAATGAGCAGTTCTTC.

The chain is built from TRBV30 and TRBJ1-5; unclear D gene. The germline V gene has CDR1 GTSNPN and CDR2 SVGIG (reference sequence). The CDR3 is 14 residues long. V was clipped by 0 bases and J by 5 bases, with 11 bases between them. For the CDR3, the DNA is TGTGCCTGGAGTGTAGGAGGAACAGATCAGCCCCAGCATTTT. It is translated as CAWSVGGTDQPQHF. The entire variable domain, with the rest obtained from reference TRBV30 and TRBJ1-5, is as follows: SQTIHQWPATLVQPVGSPLSLECTVEGTSNPNLYWYRQAAGRGLQLLFYSVGIGQISSEVPQNLSASRPQDRQFILSSKKLLLSDSGFYLCAWSVGGTDQPQHFGDGTRLSIL.